The T cell receptor beta chain described here comes from a study of T cell repertoires in cytomegalovirus infection. Study summary: Through public TCR beta signatures, both CMV infection and matching HLA type were indicated. General study findings and limits: The ex vivo response showed dominance by HLA-C-restricted CMV-specific TCR beta clonotypes.

The CDR3 spans 12 residues. Germline lookup yields CDR1 MNHEY and CDR2 SVGEGT. TCRdb reprocessed the reads via MiXCR and lists one record per CDR3 protein. The sample lists approximately 750,000 distinct CDR3 sequences; 35% were seen once. A word on this clonotype: Its specificity is unknown. A junction end diverges from the germline sequence, so it may reflect a read error.

This TCR was recovered from a human donor in good health (CMV status not recorded). Some clones in this sample may be carry-over from other donors' samples. J is TRBJ1-1 and V is TRBV6-2 or TRBV6-3; D is uncertain. Material: PBMCs. The CDR3 sequence is CDSSYARIEAFF. Written as DNA, the CDR3 is TGTGACAGCAGTTACGCTCGGATTGAAGCTTTCTTT.